This section outlines one TCR beta chain sequence together with its context. What it recognizes is unknown. The sample is drawn from a study of cytomegalovirus exposure and HLA in healthy donors. Study-wide findings and caveats: In terms of immune exposure information, only CMV serostatus was available.

Primers for the PCR totalled 60 Vbeta and 13 Jbeta. The repertoire was sequenced with immunoSEQ multiplex PCR; TCRdb's copy has only in-frame clones and lacks some. This sample contains some 70,000 clones. The material sequenced was PBMCs. The TCR originated in a female donor in good health and CMV-seropositive.

As DNA, the CDR3 is TGTGCCAGCAGAGAAGCGGATACGCAGTATTTT. It codes for CASREADTQYF. The chain is built from TRBV6-5 and TRBJ2-3; D is unresolved. This CDR3 has 11 residues. V lost 6 bases and J 6 bases, leaving 7 bases between the germline ends. The germline V gene has CDR1 MNHEY and CDR2 SVGAGI.